This paragraph covers one TCR beta chain sequence. These data are taken from a study of blood T cell repertoires in COVID-19. Looking at the study overall: The samples span acute and convalescent COVID-19 from the United States, Italy and Spain. T cells, B-cell-depleted T cells, or PBMCs provided the cDNA or gDNA that served as material.

V was shortened by 5 bases and J by 7 bases, with 15 bases between the two germline ends. The CDR3 is made up of 14 amino acids. Germline values: CDR1 SGHTA, CDR2 FQGNSA. Original processing notes: For nucleated cells, counts were estimated from reference gene primer amplification. Profiled with immunoSEQ multiplex PCR; TCRdb holds only in-frame clones, not every one. V and J calls and clone size come straight from that table; D and trimming were deduced from the DNA. The sample yields more than 95,000 clones, about 83% seen once. The sequence came from a man aged 80 or over with active or convalescent COVID-19. The chain employs TRBV7-2 and TRBJ1-5, with D possibly TRBD1 on 6 matching bases. Sequences were obtained from peripheral blood. CDR3 DNA: TGTGCCAGCAGCCCGGAGCAGGGGTGGCAGCCCCAGCATTTT. It yields the protein CASSPEQGWQPQHF. Together with reference TRBV7-2 and TRBJ1-5, the CDR3 gives the full variable domain: GAGVSQSPSNKVTEKGKDVELRCDPISGHTALYWYRQSLGQGLEFLIYFQGNSAPDKSGLPSDRFSAERTGGSVSTLTIQRTQQEDSAVYLCASSPEQGWQPQHFGDGTRLSIL.